This TCR beta chain was retrieved from a study of beta chain features in type 1 diabetes. Study-level points and caveats: Significant though moderate, a shortening of TCRB CDR3s appeared in all four CD4+ subsets of Type 1 diabetes patients. In these data, an HLA type influence on TCRB rearrangement remained unresolved.

Expressed TCRB transcripts got sequenced, as all isolated RNA was reverse transcribed. Some clones are missing from TCRdb's copy, which holds only in-frame ones; the method was immunoSEQ multiplex PCR. Of more than 300,000 clones listed, around 9.7% are singletons. Around 120 mL of blood, on average, came from one heparinised draw per donor. V lost 7 bases and J 1 base, leaving 8 bases between the germline ends. CDR3 length: 13 amino acids. Looked up from germline, CDR1 is WSHSY and CDR2 is SAAADI. With regard to this clone: The antigen is undetermined.

The sample was central memory CD4+ T cells from blood. This chain links TRBV10-2 with TRBJ1-5, with a weak D call TRBD1 (6 bases). The receptor's source is a man aged 25-45 years with type 1 diabetes. DNA of the CDR3: TGCGCCAGCACCCAGGGGAGCAATCAGCCCCAGCATTTT. It yields the protein CASTQGSNQPQHF.